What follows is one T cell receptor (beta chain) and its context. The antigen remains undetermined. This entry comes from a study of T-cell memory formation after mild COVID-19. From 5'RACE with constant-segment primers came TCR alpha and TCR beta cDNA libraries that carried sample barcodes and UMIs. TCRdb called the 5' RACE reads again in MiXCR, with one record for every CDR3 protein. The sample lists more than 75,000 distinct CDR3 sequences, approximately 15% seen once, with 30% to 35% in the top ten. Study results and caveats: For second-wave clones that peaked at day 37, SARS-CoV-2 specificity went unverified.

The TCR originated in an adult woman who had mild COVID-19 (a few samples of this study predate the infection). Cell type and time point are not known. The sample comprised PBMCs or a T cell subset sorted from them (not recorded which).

The CDR3 loop is CASSLARLGYEQYF. The CDR3 nucleotides read TGTGCCAGCAGCTTAGCCAGGCTGGGCTACGAGCAGTACTTC. The chain is built from TRBV11-2 and TRBJ2-7; no clear D gene. The CDR3 is 14 amino acids. V dropped 1 base and J dropped 3 bases, with 10 bases sitting between them. Germline CDR1 and CDR2: SGHAT and FQNNGV.